Below, 14 T cell receptor beta chains from the same sample are listed, as sequenced in a study of blood T cell repertoires in COVID-19. Using immunoSEQ multiplex PCR, the repertoire was profiled, and TCRdb retains in-frame clones only, with some absent. Among 150,000 to 200,000 clones listed, roughly 80% were seen once. The specimen was peripheral blood. These receptors came from a man aged 55-75 years with active or convalescent COVID-19.

The rearrangement links TRBV6-4 to TRBJ2-2; 8 nucleotides align to TRBD2. Trimming at V came to 8 bases and at J to 7 bases, leaving 9 bases not matched to a gene. Germline V gives CDR1 MRHNA, CDR2 SNTAGT. The CDR3 runs to 14 residues. For the CDR3, the DNA is TGTGCCAGCCGTCGAGCGGGAGATCACGGGGAGCTGTTTTTT. Its translation: CASRRAGDHGELFF.

Here the CDR3 DNA reads TGTGCCAGCAGCGCCACGACAGGGAGCTCTGGAAACACCATATATTTT. This encodes CASSATTGSSGNTIYF. The chain combines TRBV6-2 or TRBV6-3 with TRBJ1-3, with 7 bases identical to TRBD1. Germline assignment: CDR1 MNHEY and CDR2 SVGEGT. The CDR3 is 16 amino acids. V trimming: 6 bases; J trimming: 0 bases; junction bases outside the gene matches: 8.

This clone was picked up a small number of times. The chain joins TRBV7-2 to TRBJ1-6; the D is unclear. This CDR3 spans 11 amino acids. Germline V gene sequence: CDR1 SGHTA, CDR2 FQGNSA. The germline V and J ends were trimmed by 1 base and 14 bases, with 6 bases remaining between them. Written as DNA, the CDR3 is TGTGCCAGCAGCTTAGGTTCCACCCTCCACTTT. This encodes CASSLGSTLHF.

This clone has only one observation. J is TRBJ2-1 and V is TRBV18; D gene uncertain. Germline V gives CDR1 KGHSH, CDR2 LQKENI. The CDR3 sequence is 15 residues long. V dropped 2 bases and J dropped 3 bases, with 11 bases sitting between them. The CDR3 DNA sequence: TGTGCCAGCTCACCATCAGTGTCCCTCTACAATGAGCAGTTCTTC. This codes for CASSPSVSLYNEQFF.

This chain joins TRBV9 and TRBJ1-2; TRBD1 is a possible D gene (5 bases). Germline CDR1 SGDLS, CDR2 YYNGEE. The CDR3 is 13 amino acids. V lost 0 bases and J 4 bases, leaving 7 bases between the germline ends. CDR3 coding DNA: TGTGCCAGCAGCGTAGATACAGGCTATGGCTACACCTTC. As protein: CASSVDTGYGYTF.

The chain recombines TRBV11-2 with TRBJ2-7; 8 nucleotides line up with TRBD1. V was pared by 1 base and J by 2 bases, with 4 bases of the junction left unmatched. CDR3 size: 15 residues. CDR1 is SGHAT and CDR2 is FQNNGV in the germline V gene. Written as DNA, the CDR3 is TGTGCCAGCAGCTTAGGACAGGGGAAAGCCTACGAGCAGTACTTC. This codes for CASSLGQGKAYEQYF.

The chain uses TRBV11-3 and TRBJ2-7; unclear D gene. V shed 1 base and J shed 2 bases, with 6 bases lying between them. This CDR3 has 13 residues. CDR1 is SGHNT and CDR2 is YENEEA in the germline V gene. The CDR3 region has the DNA TGTGCCAGCAGCTTAGGAGGAACCTACGAGCAGTACTTC. Protein: CASSLGGTYEQYF.

V gene TRBV14 combines with J gene TRBJ2-1; TRBD2 agrees at 11 bases. The V gene end was trimmed by 1 base and the J gene end by 6 bases; junction bases not matched to a gene: 5. Germline CDR1 SGHDN, CDR2 FVKESK. The CDR3 spans 16 residues. As DNA, the CDR3 is TGTGCCAGCAGCCAAGTGCATAGCGGGAGGGGCAATGAGCAGTTCTTC. It yields the protein CASSQVHSGRGNEQFF.

This chain joins TRBV10-2 and TRBJ2-6, with TRBD1 matching 9 bases. The V and J ends lost 6 bases and 0 bases, in that order; junction bases with no gene match: 3. Germline V gene lookup returns CDR1 WSHSY and CDR2 SAAADI. The CDR3 runs 16 residues. The CDR3 protein is CASRDRGPSGANVLTF. As DNA, the CDR3 is TGCGCCAGCAGGGACAGGGGACCCTCTGGGGCCAACGTCCTGACTTTC.

This rearrangement joins TRBV4-2 to TRBJ2-3; 10 nucleotides line up with TRBD2. In germline, CDR1 is LGHNA, CDR2 YNFKEQ. The CDR3 covers 18 residues. V lost 1 base and J lost 1; bases outside the gene matches: 8. This CDR3 reads CASSQGVASGSRTDTQYF. The CDR3 bases are TGTGCCAGCAGCCAAGGGGTGGCTAGCGGGAGCCGCACAGATACGCAGTATTTT.

This sequence joins TRBV3-1 (or the pseudogene TRBV3-2) and TRBJ1-6; 8 nucleotides match TRBD1. V trimming: 2 bases; J trimming: 9 bases; junction bases outside the gene matches: 6. The CDR3 is made up of 15 amino acids. Germline-derived CDR1 and CDR2 are LGHDT and YNNKEL (reference sequence). This chain's CDR3 is CASSQRGQGSSPLHF. The CDR3, as DNA: TGTGCCAGCAGCCAACGCGGACAGGGAAGTTCACCCCTCCACTTT.

J is TRBJ1-5 and V is TRBV4-1, with D perhaps matching TRBD1 (5 bases). CDR1 is MGHRA and CDR2 is YSYEKL in the germline V gene. Trimming stripped 1 base from V and 3 bases from J, with 16 bases between. The CDR3 is 17 residues long. In DNA form, the CDR3 reads TGCGCCAGCAGCCAAGTCTCGTCAGGGCGGAACAATCAGCCCCAGCATTTT. Its translation: CASSQVSSGRNNQPQHF.

Ten or more counts support this clone. The gene calls are TRBV28 and TRBJ2-6; D uncertain. The germline V gene encodes CDR1 MDHEN and CDR2 SYDVKM. CDR3 size: 14 residues. The V end lost 5 bases, the J end lost 0 bases, and 5 bases lay between the germline ends. DNA for the CDR3: TGTGCCAGCAGTCAAATCTCTGGGGCCAACGTCCTGACTTTC. Protein product: CASSQISGANVLTF.

This chain links TRBV2 with TRBJ1-1; D is ambiguous. Germline CDR1 is SNHLY and CDR2 is FYNNEI. CDR3 size: 14 residues. V lost 0 bases and J lost 4, with 9 bases in between. CDR3 loop: CASSEAPRGTEAFF. The DNA of the CDR3 is TGTGCCAGCAGTGAAGCCCCTCGGGGCACTGAAGCTTTCTTT.